Shown below are 14 T cell receptor beta chains from a single sample sequenced in a study of T cell repertoires in cytomegalovirus infection. TCRdb re-analysed the reads in MiXCR, keeping a single row per CDR3 protein. This table holds about 440,000 distinct CDR3 sequences, roughly 30% found once. The sequencing input was PBMCs. Receptor source: a human donor in good health (CMV status not recorded). Some clones in this sample may be carry-over from other donors' samples.

This clonotype was observed a handful of times. V gene TRBV6-5 combines with J gene TRBJ2-1; D is possibly TRBD1 (6 bases). The CDR3 has 11 amino acids. The germline gives CDR1 MNHEY, CDR2 SVGAGI. V was clipped by 5 bases and J by 10 bases, with 9 bases between them. The CDR3: CASSERGEQFF. Here the CDR3 DNA reads TGTGCCAGCAGTGAGAGGGGGGAGCAGTTCTTC.

The chain links TRBV19 to TRBJ1-6; weak D call: TRBD1 (5 bases). Germline CDR1 is LNHDA and CDR2 is SQIVND (reference sequence). V was cut by 7 bases and J by 9 bases, with 19 bases left in between. This CDR3 contains 15 residues. CDR3 residues: CASTPVGGSGSPLHF. CDR3 coding DNA: TGTGCCAGTACTCCAGTCGGGGGTTCGGGTTCACCCCTCCACTTT.

The rearrangement links TRBV6-2 or TRBV6-3 to TRBJ2-7, with 8 bases lining up with TRBD2. The germline V gene encodes CDR1 MNHEY and CDR2 SVGEGT. The CDR3 is 13 residues long. After removal of 5 bases from V and 7 bases from J, the junction contained 7 bases not matched to a gene. The CDR3 is CASSTLAGQEQYF. In nucleotides, the CDR3 is TGTGCCAGCAGTACCCTAGCGGGTCAGGAGCAGTACTTC.

Note on this clonotype: The CDR3 does not close with the conserved phenylalanine or tryptophan, likely indicating a read error. The chain is built from TRBV25-1 and TRBJ1-2; a possible D gene is TRBD1 (5 bases). Trimming cost V 4 bases and J 3 bases, with 9 bases left between them. The germline V gene has CDR1 MGHDK and CDR2 SYGVNS. This CDR3 is 13 amino acids long. CDR3 in amino acids: CASSGRGDYGYTL. The CDR3 coding sequence is TGTGCCAGCAGTGGACGGGGCGACTATGGCTACACCTTA.

This clonotype was observed many times. V gene TRBV7-2 combines with J gene TRBJ1-2, with TRBD1 matching over 7 bases. The CDR3 contains 19 residues. Germline-derived CDR1 and CDR2 are SGHTA and FQGNSA. Trimming took 3 bases from V and 5 from J; bases not matched to a gene: 21. The CDR3 loop reads CASSFPRDSFFQRDYGYTF. Written as DNA, the CDR3 is TGTGCCAGCAGCTTCCCCCGGGACAGTTTCTTCCAAAGGGATTATGGCTACACCTTC.

The genes are TRBV19 and TRBJ2-3; D remains unclear. V lost 3 bases, J lost 3 bases, and 13 bases lay in between. This CDR3 has 15 amino acids. CDR1 is LNHDA, CDR2 SQIVND, per germline (reference sequence). The CDR3 region has the DNA TGTGCCAGTAGTATTGGCTCACCTGCAACAGATACGCAGTATTTT. This gives the protein CASSIGSPATDTQYF.

This rearrangement joins TRBV12-3 or TRBV12-4 to TRBJ1-2; 7 nucleotides match TRBD1. The CDR3 runs 15 residues. Germline trimming cut 6 bases from V and 4 bases from J; bases unmatched to any gene: 11. CDR3 loop: CASSLVTGVSYGYTF. DNA of the CDR3: TGTGCCAGCAGCCTGGTTACAGGGGTTAGCTATGGCTACACCTTC.

As for this clonotype: Since a much larger clone is just one base distant, this may be a read error. V usage is TRBV7-2 and J usage is TRBJ2-1; perhaps TRBD2 as D (7 bases). This CDR3 contains 16 residues. Germline values: CDR1 SGHTA, CDR2 FQGNSA. The CDR3 is CASSFPWGGYNNDQFF. As DNA, the CDR3 is TGTGCCAGCAGCTTCCCTTGGGGGGGCTATAACAATGATCAGTTCTTC. The entire variable domain, with the rest obtained from reference TRBV7-2 and TRBJ2-1, is as follows: GAGVSQSPSNKVTEKGKDVELRCDPISGHTALYWYRQSLGQGLEFLIYFQGNSAPDKSGLPSDRFSAERTGGSVSTLTIQRTQQEDSAVYLCASSFPWGGYNNDQFFGPGTRLTVL.

The chain has TRBV20-1 and TRBJ2-4, with D possibly TRBD1 on 6 matching bases. CDR3 length: 15 residues. Deletions cut 4 bases from V and 0 bases from J, with 13 bases between. The germline gives CDR1 DFQATT, CDR2 SNEGSKA (reference sequence). CDR3 DNA: TGCAGTGCTACACTCAGGGGTTTAGCCAAAAACATTCAGTACTTC. Its protein is CSATLRGLAKNIQYF.

This clonotype has a handful of counts. The chain combines TRBV24-1 with TRBJ2-1, with 10 positions matching TRBD2. The CDR3 has 15 residues. With V trimmed by 5 bases and J by 8 bases, 8 bases remained unmatched. Germline CDR1 is KGHDR and CDR2 is SFDVKD. The CDR3 region has the DNA TGTGCCACCAGTGGTGTCCTAGCGGGGGATGATGAGCAGTTCTTC. Translated, it gives CATSGVLAGDDEQFF.

V gene TRBV12-5 combines with J gene TRBJ2-2, with D perhaps matching TRBD1 (6 bases). CDR3 size: 16 residues. Germline CDR1 is LGHNT and CDR2 is FRNRAP. The V and J ends lost 1 base and 0 bases respectively, with 9 bases between them. This CDR3 reads CASGLGTAANTGELFF. In nucleotides, the CDR3 is TGTGCTAGTGGTTTGGGGACAGCCGCGAACACCGGGGAGCTGTTTTTT.

This clonotype was observed a single time. The gene calls are TRBV5-4 and TRBJ2-7; maybe TRBD2 (5 bases). The CDR3 sequence is 17 residues long. Trimming shortened V by 0 bases and J by 2 bases, and 18 bases separated the two germline ends. The germline CDR1 and CDR2 sequences are SGHNT and YYREEE (reference sequence). The CDR3 here is CASSLGLTSSTPYEQYF. The CDR3 DNA follows: TGTGCCAGCAGCTTGGGACTTACTAGTTCTACTCCCTACGAGCAGTACTTC.

This rearrangement joins TRBV5-1 to TRBJ1-4, with D possibly matching TRBD1 (5 bases). Germline CDR1 and CDR2: SGHRS and YFSETQ. The CDR3 totals 14 residues. Trimming cost V 1 base and J 4 bases, with 8 bases left between them. CDR3 sequence (DNA): TGCGCCAGCAGCTTGAAGGGGCGTAATGAAAAACTGTTTTTT. Amino acids: CASSLKGRNEKLFF. Filled out from reference TRBV5-1 and TRBJ1-4, the complete variable domain reads KAGVTQTPRYLIKTRGQQVTLSCSPISGHRSVSWYQQTPGQGLQFLFEYFSETQRNKGNFPGRFSGRQFSNSRSEMNVSTLELGDSALYLCASSLKGRNEKLFFGSGTQLSVL.

This clonotype has ten or more counts. The V gene is TRBV7-9, the J gene TRBJ2-6; D may match TRBD1 or TRBD2 (5 bases each). V lost 5 bases to trimming and J lost 4 bases, with 24 bases between them. Germline CDR1 reads SEHNR; CDR2 reads FQNEAQ (reference sequence). The CDR3 is 19 residues long. CDR3 protein: CASSPLRDHLPAGANVLTF. As DNA, the CDR3 is TGTGCCAGCAGCCCCCTCCGGGACCACCTCCCTGCGGGGGCCAACGTCCTGACTTTC. The full variable domain, with the rest looked up from reference TRBV7-9 and TRBJ2-6, is DTGVSQNPRHKITKRGQNVTFRCDPISEHNRLYWYRQTLGQGPEFLTYFQNEAQLEKSRLLSDRFSAERPKGSFSTLEIQRTEQGDSAMYLCASSPLRDHLPAGANVLTFGAGSRLTVL.